These 26 T cell receptor beta chains came from one sample sequenced in a study of blood T cells in healthy people across ages. The use of a sample-barcoded 5' primer and a J-beta primer mix characterized a second PCR of 7 to 11 cycles. TCRdb itself ran the 5' RACE reads through MiXCR, one entry per CDR3 protein. The sample includes 580,000 or so distinct CDR3 sequences, roughly 48% seen only once; the top ten take roughly 24%. The sequencing input was blood. The receptor set was obtained from a man aged 80 or over in good health.

The V gene is TRBV7-3, the J gene TRBJ2-3, with D uncertain. The V gene lost 10 bases and the J gene lost 0 bases, with 14 bases spanning the gap. Germline V gene lookup returns CDR1 SGHTA and CDR2 FQGTGA. The CDR3 is made up of 14 amino acids. Here the CDR3 DNA reads TGTGCCACCGGATATCCTCTTAGCACAGATACGCAGTATTTT. Its translation is CATGYPLSTDTQYF. The whole variable domain, filled in from reference TRBV7-3 and TRBJ2-3, reads GAGVSQTPSNKVTEKGKYVELRCDPISGHTALYWYRQSLGQGPEFLIYFQGTGAADDSGLPNDRFFAVRPEGSVSTLKIQRTERGDSAVYLCATGYPLSTDTQYFGPGTRLTVL.

Turning to this clonotype: A clone one base away is much larger, so this may be a read error. The gene calls are TRBV5-1 and TRBJ2-3, with 8 bases fitting TRBD1. Germline-derived CDR1 and CDR2 are SGHRS and YFSETQ. CDR3 length: 15 amino acids. CDR3 region: CAGSLEQGAADTQYF. The CDR3 region has the DNA TGCGCCGGCAGCTTGGAGCAGGGGGCGGCAGATACGCAGTATTTT.

This clonotype has more than one count but fewer than ten. The chain employs TRBV7-9 and TRBJ2-5; 11 bases agree with TRBD2. Germline CDR1 is SEHNR and CDR2 is FQNEAQ (reference sequence). The CDR3 runs to 15 residues. V dropped 5 bases and J dropped 4; count of bases not matched to a gene: 6. CDR3 region: CASSVGTSGRETQYF. CDR3 in DNA: TGTGCCAGCAGCGTCGGGACTAGCGGAAGAGAGACCCAGTACTTC.

The sample holds many counts of this clonotype. CDR3 region: CASSAGTFNEQYF. The CDR3 DNA sequence: TGTGCCAGTAGTGCCGGGACGTTCAACGAGCAGTACTTC. The genes are TRBV19 and TRBJ2-7; the D gene could be TRBD1 or TRBD2 (5 bases each). This CDR3 is 13 amino acids long. The V gene's germline CDR1 is LNHDA and CDR2 SQIVND (reference sequence). V shed 5 bases and J shed 5 bases, with 13 bases lying between them.

The J gene is TRBJ2-5, the V gene TRBV6-2 or TRBV6-3; D gene unclear. The J call is in doubt because the DNA end fits TRBJ2-7 better. The CDR3 extends over 13 amino acids. Germline lookup yields CDR1 MNHEY and CDR2 SVGEGT. The CDR3 loop is CASSYLVVSEQYF. CDR3 coding DNA: TGTGCCAGCAGTTACCTCGTGGTGAGCGAGCAGTACTTC.

This clonotype was observed a handful of times. The gene calls are TRBV27 and TRBJ2-5; D gene ambiguous. Trimming shortened V by 2 bases and J by 0 bases, and 7 bases separated the two germline ends. This CDR3 is built from 14 residues. Germline-derived CDR1 and CDR2 are MNHEY and SMNVEV (reference sequence). The CDR3 loop is CASSLLGYQETQYF. The DNA of the CDR3 is TGTGCCAGCAGTTTACTGGGATACCAAGAGACCCAGTACTTC.

This rearrangement joins TRBV7-3 to TRBJ2-7, with 9 bases that match TRBD2. This CDR3 has 14 amino acids. Germline CDR1 reads SGHTA; CDR2 reads FQGTGA. Trimming removed 5 bases from V and 3 bases from J; junction bases left unmatched: 5. CDR3 sequence reads: CASSPSGGLYEQYF. Here the CDR3 DNA reads TGTGCCAGCAGCCCCAGCGGGGGGCTCTACGAGCAGTACTTC.

This clonotype has just a few counts. The genes are TRBV6-5 and TRBJ2-7, with 11 bases identical to TRBD2. The CDR3 loop spans 15 amino acids. From germline, CDR1 is MNHEY and CDR2 SVGAGI. V was clipped by 2 bases and J by 7 bases; unmatched bases: 7. The CDR3 DNA reads TGTGCCAGCAGTTACACCCAGACTAGCGGGAAAGAGCAGTACTTC. It translates to CASSYTQTSGKEQYF.

This clonotype was picked up one time. The chain couples TRBV15 to TRBJ2-1; 10 bases are shared with TRBD2. Germline loops: CDR1 LNHNV, CDR2 YYDKDF (reference sequence). This CDR3 is built from 17 residues. The V gene end was trimmed by 1 base and the J gene end by 4 bases; junction bases not matched to a gene: 7. The CDR3 region has the DNA TGTGCCACCAGCAGAGTGGGAGCTAGCGGGGGATACAATGAGCAGTTCTTC. Translation: CATSRVGASGGYNEQFF.

This chain uses TRBV27 with TRBJ2-7, with 8 bases fitting TRBD1. Germline V gene lookup returns CDR1 MNHEY and CDR2 SMNVEV (reference sequence). J was trimmed by 5 bases and V by 7 bases; bases with no gene match: 7. The CDR3 has 13 amino acids. The CDR3, as DNA: TGTGCCAGCAACTCAGACAGGGGCCACGAGCAGTACTTC. Translated, it gives CASNSDRGHEQYF.

The gene calls are TRBV28 and TRBJ1-2; D is unclear. V lost 3 bases, J lost 8 bases, and 7 bases lay in between. Germline V gives CDR1 MDHEN, CDR2 SYDVKM. The CDR3 has 11 residues. The CDR3 region has the DNA TGTGCCAGCAGTTTGGAAAGGGGCTACACCTTC. Translation: CASSLERGYTF.

This clonotype was observed a handful of times. This chain joins TRBV7-2 and TRBJ1-1; 11 nucleotides agree with TRBD1. J gave up 5 bases and V 5 bases, and 7 bases lay outside the gene matches. In germline, CDR1 is SGHTA, CDR2 FQGNSA. The CDR3 sequence is 15 residues long. The chain's CDR3 is CASSGGQGARTEAFF. The DNA of the CDR3 is TGTGCCAGCAGCGGCGGACAGGGGGCACGAACTGAAGCTTTCTTT.

CDR3 residues: CASSGPGTGWYEQYF. The CDR3 coding sequence is TGTGCCAGCAGCGGTCCCGGGACAGGGTGGTACGAGCAGTACTTC. The J gene is TRBJ2-7, the V gene TRBV14; 9 bases line up with TRBD1. There are 15 residues in the CDR3. Germline CDR1 reads SGHDN; CDR2 reads FVKESK. V trimming: 5 bases; J trimming: 4 bases; junction bases outside the gene matches: 9.

This chain links TRBV5-5 with TRBJ1-4; D ambiguous. The germline CDR1 and CDR2 sequences are SGHKS and YYEKEE (reference sequence). The V end lost 0 bases, the J end lost 0 bases, and 6 bases lay between the germline ends. CDR3 length equals 15 residues. The CDR3 bases are TGTGCCAGCAGCTTGGGCAGAGCAACTAATGAAAAACTGTTTTTT. As protein: CASSLGRATNEKLFF.

This clonotype occurred a few times. V and J are TRBV7-9 and TRBJ2-3; D perhaps matches TRBD1 (7 bases). Deletions cut 5 bases from V and 4 bases from J, with 22 bases between. There are 17 residues in the CDR3. Germline V CDR1 and CDR2: SEHNR, FQNEAQ (reference sequence). The DNA of the CDR3 is TGTGCCAGCAGCCACCCCAGGGGGGCCGACAGGGCAGATACGCAGTATTTT. It encodes CASSHPRGADRADTQYF.

This clonotype has only a few counts. The genes are TRBV7-2 and TRBJ2-1; a weak D match, TRBD1 (6 bases). Germline CDR1 reads SGHTA; CDR2 reads FQGNSA. V gave up 2 bases and J gave up 0 bases, with 11 bases separating them. This CDR3 comprises 16 residues. The CDR3 sequence is CASSLRGYGSYNEQFF. The CDR3, as DNA: TGTGCCAGCAGCTTAAGGGGGTACGGCTCCTACAATGAGCAGTTCTTC.

The genes are TRBV7-2 and TRBJ1-1; 7 bases are a match to TRBD1. The CDR3 has 15 amino acids. Germline CDR1 reads SGHTA; CDR2 reads FQGNSA. After removal of 1 base from V and 6 bases from J, the junction contained 8 bases not matched to a gene. CDR3 sequence: CASSLEGQLWAEAFF. The CDR3, as DNA: TGTGCCAGCAGCTTAGAGGGACAGCTTTGGGCTGAAGCTTTCTTT. Full variable domain (rest looked up from reference TRBV7-2 and TRBJ1-1): GAGVSQSPSNKVTEKGKDVELRCDPISGHTALYWYRQSLGQGLEFLIYFQGNSAPDKSGLPSDRFSAERTGGSVSTLTIQRTQQEDSAVYLCASSLEGQLWAEAFFGQGTRLTVV.

This clonotype has only one observation. The chain links TRBV29-1 to TRBJ1-6, with 7 nucleotides matching TRBD1. This CDR3 comprises 13 residues. J was trimmed by 7 bases and V by 6 bases; bases with no gene match: 6. In germline, CDR1 is SQVTM, CDR2 ANQGSEA. The DNA for the CDR3 is TGCAGCGTAGGATGGGACAGAAATTCACCCCTCCACTTT. It yields the protein CSVGWDRNSPLHF.

This clonotype appeared a few times. The chain joins TRBV14 to TRBJ2-5; 10 nucleotides line up with TRBD1. J was trimmed by 11 bases and V by 4 bases; bases with no gene match: 7. CDR3 length equals 13 residues. CDR1 is SGHDN, CDR2 FVKESK, per germline. CDR3 DNA sequence: TGTGCCAGCAGCCCTGGGACAGGGGATGAGCAGTACTTC. Encoded protein: CASSPGTGDEQYF.

This clonotype was counted only a few times. The chain carries TRBV5-1 and TRBJ2-1, with 8 bases that match TRBD1. Per the germline V gene, CDR1 is SGHRS and CDR2 is YFSETQ. The ends lost 0 bases at V and 8 bases at J; junction bases unmatched: 7. CDR3 length: 15 amino acids. Here the CDR3 reads CASSLGRTGHHEQFF. CDR3 in DNA: TGCGCCAGCAGCTTGGGCCGGACAGGGCACCATGAGCAGTTCTTC.

This CDR3 is CASSPTTGGAKTQYF. CDR3 in DNA: TGTGCCAGCAGCCCCACCACAGGGGGCGCAAAGACCCAGTACTTC. V and J are TRBV5-6 and TRBJ2-5; 9 bases are shared with TRBD1. The CDR3 has 15 amino acids. From germline, CDR1 is SGHDT and CDR2 YYEEEE. With 4 bases clipped from V and 6 bases from J, the junction kept 10 bases outside the gene matches.

This clonotype has just one count. V is TRBV12-3 or TRBV12-4 and J is TRBJ2-2; TRBD2 agrees at 11 bases. The CDR3 runs 21 residues. Trimming at V came to 8 bases and at J to 0 bases, leaving 20 bases not matched to a gene. The CDR3 coding sequence is TGTGCCAGCTTCACCATGGCTGGGACTAGCGGCCCAAGCGCGAACACCGGGGAGCTGTTTTTT. This translates into CASFTMAGTSGPSANTGELFF.

This chain joins TRBV20-1 and TRBJ2-4; 9 bases are a match to TRBD2. Germline CDR1 is DFQATT and CDR2 is SNEGSKA (reference sequence). Unmatched junction bases numbered 6, after V lost 0 bases and J lost 3 bases. CDR3 length: 16 residues. The CDR3, as DNA: TGCAGTGCTAGAGATCCCAGCGGGAGGTACAAAAACATTCAGTACTTC. It is translated as CSARDPSGRYKNIQYF.

The sample holds many counts of this clonotype. The rearrangement links TRBV20-1 to TRBJ2-4, with 10 nucleotides matching TRBD2. CDR3 length equals 15 residues. From germline, CDR1 is DFQATT and CDR2 SNEGSKA (reference sequence). With V trimmed by 3 bases and J by 1 base, 3 bases remained unmatched. The CDR3 DNA is TGCAGTGCTAGGGATAGCGGGAGGGCCAAAAACATTCAGTACTTC. The encoded protein is CSARDSGRAKNIQYF.

In its sample, this clonotype was seen a few times. The chain couples TRBV7-2 to TRBJ1-2; possibly TRBD1 for D (5 bases). The CDR3 loop spans 13 amino acids. The germline V gene has CDR1 SGHTA and CDR2 FQGNSA. V was cut by 5 bases and J by 6 bases, with 13 bases left in between. Here the CDR3 DNA reads TGTGCCAGCAGCGAAGGGGCCAGCAATGGCTACACCTTC. This gives the protein CASSEGASNGYTF.

This clonotype appeared once. The chain couples TRBV27 to TRBJ2-7; a weak D match, TRBD2 (5 bases). CDR1 MNHEY and CDR2 SMNVEV come from the germline V gene (reference sequence). V dropped 6 bases and J dropped 3 bases, with 15 bases sitting between them. The CDR3 is made up of 14 amino acids. CDR3 sequence reads: CASSESGLSYEQYF. The DNA of the CDR3 is TGTGCCAGCAGCGAGTCCGGACTCAGCTACGAGCAGTACTTC.